This paragraph covers one T cell receptor (beta chain) sequence. Sequencing was performed with immunoSEQ multiplex PCR; in TCRdb, only in-frame clones are kept and a portion is missing. The sample lists about 120,000 clones; approximately 85% were seen once. The data originate from a study of blood T cell repertoires in COVID-19. Study-level background: Researchers got acute and convalescent COVID-19 samples from the United States, Italy and Spain.

This clonotype was obtained from an elderly man with active or convalescent COVID-19. Source material: peripheral blood.

The CDR3 coding sequence is TGTGCCAGCAGTTTAGGCCCACGGAGCTCCTACGAGCAGTACTTC. Its translation: CASSLGPRSSYEQYF. The chain has TRBV27 and TRBJ2-7; D gene unclear. Germline CDR1 MNHEY, CDR2 SMNVEV (reference sequence). The CDR3 contains 15 residues. The V gene lost 2 bases and the J gene lost 0 bases, with 11 bases spanning the gap.